This TCR beta chain was captured by sequencing in a study of T cell responses to AZD1222 COVID-19 vaccine. Study results and limitations: As reported, nearly half of all spike-specific TCRs target variant regions that are unmutated.

TCRdb's copy holds only in-frame clones and misses some; the assay was immunoSEQ multiplex PCR. The sample includes 100,000 to 150,000 clones, 65% to 90% of them seen just once. As regards this clone: Its antigen is not known.

Looked up from germline, CDR1 is LGHDT and CDR2 is YNNKEL (reference sequence). The CDR3 consists of 12 residues. V was cut by 1 base and J by 9 bases, with 8 bases left in between. The sample was peripheral blood, taken 28 days after the second dose of the MenACWY control vaccine. V and J are TRBV3-1 (or the pseudogene TRBV3-2) and TRBJ2-3; D remains ambiguous. This clonotype was obtained from an adult who received the MenACWY meningococcal vaccine as a control. This CDR3 reads CASSQVTGTQYF. CDR3 sequence (DNA): TGTGCCAGCAGCCAAGTTACTGGGACGCAGTATTTT.